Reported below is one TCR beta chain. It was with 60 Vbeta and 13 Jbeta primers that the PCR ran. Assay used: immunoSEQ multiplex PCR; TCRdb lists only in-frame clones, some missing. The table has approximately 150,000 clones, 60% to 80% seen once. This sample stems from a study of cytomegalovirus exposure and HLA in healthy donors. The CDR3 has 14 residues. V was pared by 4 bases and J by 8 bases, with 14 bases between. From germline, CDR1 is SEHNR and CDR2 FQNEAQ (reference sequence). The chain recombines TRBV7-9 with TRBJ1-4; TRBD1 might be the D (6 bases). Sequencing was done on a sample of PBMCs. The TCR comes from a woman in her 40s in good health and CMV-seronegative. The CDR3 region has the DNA TGTGCCAGCAGCTCTCAGGGGCGTGGGGAAAAACTGTTTTTT. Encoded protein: CASSSQGRGEKLFF.